These T cell receptor beta chains were read from a single sample in a study of long-term antiretroviral therapy in people with HIV. Generated by immunoSEQ multiplex PCR, the TCRdb table keeps only in-frame clones and is missing some. Among more than 15,000 clones, 79% were seen once, and the ten largest hold 11%. The source was unsorted PBMCs, collected 2.3 years after starting antiretroviral therapy. These receptors were obtained from a woman aged 40 to 55 with HIV. CDR3s include the opening cysteine and the closing phenylalanine or tryptophan. D genes are given only for firm matches. Clone size, where shown, is once, few, many, or a class for clones that have expanded.

TRBJ2-7 - - TRBV4-3 CASSQDLGGQYNEQYF TGCGCCAGCAGCCAAGATCTGGGGGGACAATACAACGAGCAGTACTTC
TRBJ2-5 - - TRBV6-6 CASNKYQETQYF TGTGCCAGCAATAAGTACCAAGAGACCCAGTACTTC
TRBJ1-1 - - TRBV14 CASSQDWGRDVNTEAFF TGTGCCAGCAGCCAAGATTGGGGAAGAGATGTGAACACTGAAGCTTTCTTT
TRBJ1-5 - - TRBV29-1 CSVGTEGGNQPQHF TGCAGCGTTGGGACCGAGGGGGGGAATCAGCCCCAGCATTTT
TRBJ1-1 - TRBD1 TRBV7-8 CASSLAGGMNTEAFF TGTGCCAGCAGCTTAGCAGGGGGCATGAACACTGAAGCTTTCTTT
TRBJ2-1 few - TRBV5-1 CASSGGPLLSVSNEQFF TGCGCCAGCAGCGGTGGACCGCTACTGTCTGTGAGCAATGAGCAGTTCTTC
TRBJ2-3 once TRBD2 TRBV9 CASSSGRGSGDTQYF TGTGCCAGCAGCTCGGGGCGGGGGAGCGGAGATACGCAGTATTTT
TRBJ2-7 few - TRBV7-9 CASSSRTYEQYF TGTGCCAGCAGCTCCCGAACCTACGAGCAGTACTTC
TRBJ2-3 - - TRBV9 CASSASSEVVHTQYF TGTGCCAGCAGCGCTTCTAGTGAAGTGGTCCATACGCAGTATTTT
TRBJ1-5 few TRBD1 TRBV2 CASNRDRTPSSNQPQHF TGTGCCAGTAACCGGGACAGGACTCCTTCTAGCAATCAGCCCCAGCATTTT
TRBJ1-3 - TRBD1 TRBV30 CAWIDGQGAAGNTIYF TGTGCCTGGATTGATGGACAGGGGGCAGCTGGAAACACCATATATTTT
TRBJ1-5 - TRBD1 TRBV6-1 CASSGGNRGSGQPQHF TGTGCCAGCAGTGGCGGAAACAGGGGATCGGGTCAGCCCCAGCATTTT
TRBJ1-5 - - TRBV28 CASSQPPRVRSNQPQHF TGTGCCAGCAGCCAACCCCCCAGGGTGAGGAGCAATCAGCCCCAGCATTTT
TRBJ2-2 - TRBD2 TRBV19 CASRREGRTGELFF TGTGCCAGTAGGCGGGAGGGCCGGACCGGGGAGCTGTTTTTT
TRBJ1-4 few TRBD1 TRBV2 CASNRDRGLIGGEKLFF TGTGCCAGCAACAGGGACAGGGGACTGATAGGCGGTGAAAAACTGTTTTTT
TRBJ2-1 - TRBD2 TRBV19 CASSKGTRGNNEQFF TGTGCCAGTAGTAAAGGGACTAGGGGGAACAATGAGCAGTTCTTC